The clone carrying this T cell receptor beta chain appeared a single time. Sequencing was performed with immunoSEQ multiplex PCR; in TCRdb, only in-frame clones are kept and a portion is missing. Altogether roughly 350,000 clones are present, around 87% being singletons, with the ten largest covering about 3.4%. The treatment: around 19 received Ad26.COV2.S at low or high dose, single or two shots; about 5 received placebo; per-sample allocation not given. At day 63 after the first vaccine or placebo injection, samples were drawn. The donor was a Boston adult aged 18-55 years. The data originate from a study of Ad26.COV2.S vaccination and SARS-CoV-2 variants. Germline CDR1 and CDR2: SGHDN and FVKESK. The CDR3 is 17 amino acids. Trimming cost V 4 bases and J 2 bases; bases outside gene matches: 7.

The sample here was peripheral blood, taken in a trial of Ad26.COV2.S vaccine versus placebo. This rearrangement joins TRBV14 to TRBJ2-6; 8 positions agree with TRBD1. The sequence was obtained from a person between 18 and 65 years old who received the Ad26.COV2.S COVID-19 vaccine or a placebo. DNA of the CDR3: TGTGCCAGCAGCCTCGGACAGGGTATCACTGGGGCCAACGTCCTGACTTTC. It specifies CASSLGQGITGANVLTF.